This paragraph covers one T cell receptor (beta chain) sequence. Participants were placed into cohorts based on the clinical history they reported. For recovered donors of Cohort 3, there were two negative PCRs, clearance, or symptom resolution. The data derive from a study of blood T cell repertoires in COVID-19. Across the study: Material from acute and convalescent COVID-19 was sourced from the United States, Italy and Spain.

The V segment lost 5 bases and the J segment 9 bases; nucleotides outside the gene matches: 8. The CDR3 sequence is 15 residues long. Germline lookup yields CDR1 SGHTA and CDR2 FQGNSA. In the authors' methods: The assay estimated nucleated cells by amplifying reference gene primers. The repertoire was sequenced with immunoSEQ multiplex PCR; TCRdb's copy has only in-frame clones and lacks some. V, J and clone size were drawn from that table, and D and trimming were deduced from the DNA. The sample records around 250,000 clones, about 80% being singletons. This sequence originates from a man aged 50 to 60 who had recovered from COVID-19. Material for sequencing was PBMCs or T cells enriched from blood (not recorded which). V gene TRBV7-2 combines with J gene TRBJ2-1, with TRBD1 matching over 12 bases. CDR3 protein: CASSRQGTGGSEQFF. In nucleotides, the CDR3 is TGTGCCAGCAGCCGCCAAGGGACAGGGGGCAGTGAGCAGTTCTTC.